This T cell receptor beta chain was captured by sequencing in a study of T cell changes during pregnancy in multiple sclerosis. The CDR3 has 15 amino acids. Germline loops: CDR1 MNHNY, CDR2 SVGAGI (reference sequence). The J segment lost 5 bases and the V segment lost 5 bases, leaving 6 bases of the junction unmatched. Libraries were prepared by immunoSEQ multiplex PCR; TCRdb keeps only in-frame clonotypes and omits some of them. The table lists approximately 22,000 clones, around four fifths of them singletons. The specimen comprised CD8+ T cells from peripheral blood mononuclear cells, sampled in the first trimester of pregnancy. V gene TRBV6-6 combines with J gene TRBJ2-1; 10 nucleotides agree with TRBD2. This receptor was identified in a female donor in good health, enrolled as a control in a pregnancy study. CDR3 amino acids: CASSPLAGENNEQFF. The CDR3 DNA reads TGTGCCAGCAGTCCTCTAGCGGGGGAGAACAATGAGCAGTTCTTC.